This entry concerns a single T cell receptor beta chain. Its antigen is unknown. The same CDR3 arises from other DNA sequences in this sample as well. The record originates from a study of shared clonotypes between healthy human individuals. As for the study in general: For every donor, three CD4 naive, three CD4 memory, two CD8 naive and one CD8 memory plates were used. Whole-study results and caveats: Shared across a handful of donors were approximately 5% of the naive CD4 clonotypes. Few donors restricted represented genetic and exposure-history diversity. Memory subsets generally showed smaller estimated richness than naive subsets did.

The data were produced by immunoSEQ multiplex PCR, yet TCRdb's version contains in-frame clones alone and is incomplete. This table holds a few million clones, 85% to 95% found once. Germline values: CDR1 SNHLY, CDR2 FYNNEI. The CDR3 has 12 residues. V lost 4 bases and J lost 1, with 5 bases in between. This chain uses TRBV2 with TRBJ2-7; no clear D. The sample consisted of naive CD4+ T cells from PBMCs. As to subset: CD45RA+ positively selected. This TCR was recovered from a man between 18 and 29 years old in good health. Some clones in this sample may be carry-over from other donors' samples. The DNA of the CDR3 is TGTGCCAGCAGTGGTCAATCCTACGAGCAGTACTTC. This sequence encodes CASSGQSYEQYF. Variable domain in full (rest from reference TRBV2 and TRBJ2-7): EPEVTQTPSHQVTQMGQEVILRCVPISNHLYFYWYRQILGQKVEFLVSFYNNEISEKSEIFDDQFSVERPDGSNFTLKIRSTKLEDSAMYFCASSGQSYEQYFGPGTRLTVT.